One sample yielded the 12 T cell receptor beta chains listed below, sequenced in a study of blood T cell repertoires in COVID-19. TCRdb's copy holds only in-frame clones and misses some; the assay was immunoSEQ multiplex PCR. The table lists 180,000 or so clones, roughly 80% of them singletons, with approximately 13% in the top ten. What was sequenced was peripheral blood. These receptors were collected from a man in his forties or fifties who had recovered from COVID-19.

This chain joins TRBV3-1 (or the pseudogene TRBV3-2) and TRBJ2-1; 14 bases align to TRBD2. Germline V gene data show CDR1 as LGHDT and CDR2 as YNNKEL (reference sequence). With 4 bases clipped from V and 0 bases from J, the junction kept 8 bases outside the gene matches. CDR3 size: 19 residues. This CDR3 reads CASSPSPGTSGSSYNEQFF. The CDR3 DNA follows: TGTGCCAGCAGCCCCAGTCCCGGGACTAGCGGGAGCTCCTACAATGAGCAGTTCTTC.

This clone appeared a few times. The CDR3: CASSEREGTNEQFF. In DNA, the CDR3 is TGTGCCAGCAGTGAGCGGGAGGGCACCAATGAGCAGTTCTTC. The chain recombines TRBV27 with TRBJ2-1; 10 bases line up with TRBD2. J was trimmed by 6 bases and V by 5 bases; bases with no gene match: 4. CDR1 and CDR2 from the germline V gene are MNHEY and SMNVEV (reference sequence). The CDR3 loop spans 14 amino acids.

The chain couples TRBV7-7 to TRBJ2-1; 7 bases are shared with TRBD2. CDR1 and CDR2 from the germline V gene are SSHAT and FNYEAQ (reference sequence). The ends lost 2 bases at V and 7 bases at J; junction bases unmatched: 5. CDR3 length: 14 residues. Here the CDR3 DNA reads TGTGCCAGCAGCTTATCGTCTAGCGGAAATGAGCAGTTCTTC. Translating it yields CASSLSSSGNEQFF.

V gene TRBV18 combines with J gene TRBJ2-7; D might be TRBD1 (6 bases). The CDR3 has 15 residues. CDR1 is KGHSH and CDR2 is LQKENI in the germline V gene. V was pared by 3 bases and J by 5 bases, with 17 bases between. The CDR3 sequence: CASSPSVGAVDEQYF. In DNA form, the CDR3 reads TGTGCCAGCTCACCGAGTGTGGGGGCTGTCGACGAGCAGTACTTC.

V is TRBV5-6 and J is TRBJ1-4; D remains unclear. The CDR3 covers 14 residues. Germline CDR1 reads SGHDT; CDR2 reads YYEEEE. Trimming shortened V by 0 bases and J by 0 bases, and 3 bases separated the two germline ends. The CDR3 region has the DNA TGTGCCAGCAGCTTGGCTTCAACTAATGAAAAACTGTTTTTT. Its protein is CASSLASTNEKLFF.

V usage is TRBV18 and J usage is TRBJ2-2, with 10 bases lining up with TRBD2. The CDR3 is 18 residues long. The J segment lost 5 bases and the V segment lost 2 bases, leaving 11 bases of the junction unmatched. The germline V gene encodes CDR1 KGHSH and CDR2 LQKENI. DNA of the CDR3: TGTGCCAGCTCACCAAGTGGTGTTCTAGCGGGAGTAACCGGGGAGCTGTTTTTT. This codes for CASSPSGVLAGVTGELFF.

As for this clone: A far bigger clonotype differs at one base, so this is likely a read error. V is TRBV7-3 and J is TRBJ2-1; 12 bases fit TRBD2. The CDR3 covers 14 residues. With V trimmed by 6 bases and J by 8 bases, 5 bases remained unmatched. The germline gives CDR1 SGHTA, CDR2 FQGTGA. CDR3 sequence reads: CASSRLAGVDEQFF. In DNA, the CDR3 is TGTGCCAGCAGTAGACTAGCGGGAGTGGATGAGCAGTTCTTC. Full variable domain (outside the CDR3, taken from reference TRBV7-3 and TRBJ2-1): GAGVSQTPSNKVTEKGKYVELRCDPISGHTALYWYRQSLGQGPEFLIYFQGTGAADDSGLPNDRFFAVRPEGSVSTLKIQRTERGDSAVYLCASSRLAGVDEQFFGPGTRLTVL.

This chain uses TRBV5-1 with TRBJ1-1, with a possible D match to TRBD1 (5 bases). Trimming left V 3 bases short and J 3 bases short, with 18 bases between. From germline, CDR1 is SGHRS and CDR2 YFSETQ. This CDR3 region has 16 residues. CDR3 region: CASSWGDGRTDTEAFF. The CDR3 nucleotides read TGCGCCAGCAGCTGGGGGGACGGGAGGACGGACACTGAAGCTTTCTTT.

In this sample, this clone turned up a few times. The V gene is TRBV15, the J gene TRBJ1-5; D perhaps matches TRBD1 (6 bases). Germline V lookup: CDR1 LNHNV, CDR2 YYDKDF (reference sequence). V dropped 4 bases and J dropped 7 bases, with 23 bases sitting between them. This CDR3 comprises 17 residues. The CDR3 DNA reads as TGTGCCACCAGCAATGACCCCGGGGGGCTAATGGGACAGCCCCAGCATTTT. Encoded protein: CATSNDPGGLMGQPQHF.

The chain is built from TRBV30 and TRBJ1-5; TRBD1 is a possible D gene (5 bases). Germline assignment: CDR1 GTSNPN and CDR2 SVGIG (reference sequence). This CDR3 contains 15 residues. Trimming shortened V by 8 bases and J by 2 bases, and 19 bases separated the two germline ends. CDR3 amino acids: CALGQGSNGNQPQHF. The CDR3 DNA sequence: TGTGCCCTGGGGCAGGGTTCGAATGGCAATCAGCCCCAGCATTTT.

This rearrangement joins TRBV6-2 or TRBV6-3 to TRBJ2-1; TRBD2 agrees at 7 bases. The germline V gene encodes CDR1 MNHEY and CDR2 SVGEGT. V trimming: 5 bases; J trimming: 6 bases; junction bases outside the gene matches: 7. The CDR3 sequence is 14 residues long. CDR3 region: CASSKAGTTNEQFF. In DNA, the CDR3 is TGTGCCAGCAGTAAGGCCGGGACTACCAATGAGCAGTTCTTC.

The CDR3 is CASSHLAGQETQYF. The CDR3 nucleotides are TGTGCCAGCAGCCACCTAGCGGGACAAGAGACCCAGTACTTC. The gene calls are TRBV3-1 (or the pseudogene TRBV3-2) and TRBJ2-5; 9 bases are a match to TRBD2. Germline V gives CDR1 LGHDT, CDR2 YNNKEL (reference sequence). The CDR3 has 14 amino acids. J was trimmed by 2 bases and V by 3 bases; bases with no gene match: 1.